This T cell receptor (beta chain) originates from a study of blood T cells in healthy people across ages. The authors ran a second PCR of 7 to 11 cycles using a sample-barcoded 5' primer and a J-beta primer mix. TCRdb ran MiXCR on the 5' RACE reads and lists one entry per CDR3 protein. The sample carries about 830,000 distinct CDR3 sequences, roughly 64% recorded once. Study results and caveats: Naive T cell percentage by flow cytometry tracked strongly with beta diversity. In long-lived donors, naive CD4+ cell counts and diversity exceeded those of aged donors.

Germline values: CDR1 ENHRY, CDR2 SYGVKD. The CDR3 contains 15 residues. V lost 1 base to trimming and J lost 0 bases, with 9 bases between them. Drawn from each donor were about 9 milliliters of peripheral blood. Worth noting for this clonotype: As yet, its antigen is unknown.

The TCR originated in a man younger than 40 in good health. The rearrangement joins TRBV10-3 to TRBJ1-2; no firm D call. What was sequenced was blood. CDR3 region: CAISEYGDANYGYTF. The CDR3 bases are TGTGCCATCAGTGAGTATGGCGACGCTAACTATGGCTACACCTTC.